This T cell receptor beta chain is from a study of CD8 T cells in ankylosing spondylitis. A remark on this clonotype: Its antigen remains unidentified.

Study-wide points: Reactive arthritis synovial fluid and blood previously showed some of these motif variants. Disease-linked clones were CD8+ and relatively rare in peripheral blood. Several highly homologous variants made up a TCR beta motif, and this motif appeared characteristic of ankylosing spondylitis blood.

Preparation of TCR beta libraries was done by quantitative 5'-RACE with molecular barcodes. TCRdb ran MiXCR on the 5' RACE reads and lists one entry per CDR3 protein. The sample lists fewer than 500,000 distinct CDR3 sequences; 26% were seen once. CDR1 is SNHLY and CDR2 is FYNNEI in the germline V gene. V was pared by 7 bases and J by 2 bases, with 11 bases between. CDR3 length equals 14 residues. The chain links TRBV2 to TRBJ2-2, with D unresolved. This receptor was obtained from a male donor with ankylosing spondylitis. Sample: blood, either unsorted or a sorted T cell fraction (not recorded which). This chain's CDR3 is CASTGQLNTGELFF. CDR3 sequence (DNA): TGTGCCAGCACGGGTCAGTTAAACACCGGGGAGCTGTTTTTT. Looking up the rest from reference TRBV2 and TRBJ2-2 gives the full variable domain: EPEVTQTPSHQVTQMGQEVILRCVPISNHLYFYWYRQILGQKVEFLVSFYNNEISEKSEIFDDQFSVERPDGSNFTLKIRSTKLEDSAMYFCASTGQLNTGELFFGEGSRLTVL.